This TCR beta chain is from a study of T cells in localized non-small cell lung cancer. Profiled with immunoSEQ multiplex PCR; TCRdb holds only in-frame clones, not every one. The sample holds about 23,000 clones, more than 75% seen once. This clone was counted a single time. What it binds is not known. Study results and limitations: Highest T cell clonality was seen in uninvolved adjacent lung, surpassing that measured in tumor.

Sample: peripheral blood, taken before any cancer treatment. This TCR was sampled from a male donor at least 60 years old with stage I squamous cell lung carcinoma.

CDR3 DNA: TGTGCCAGCAGCCCTCAGGGGGGCGGAATGAGCTCCTACAATGAGCAGTTCTTC. This gives the protein CASSPQGGGMSSYNEQFF. The J gene is TRBJ2-1, the V gene TRBV5-6; perhaps TRBD1 as D (7 bases). The V and J ends lost 4 bases and 0 bases respectively, with 20 bases between them. The CDR3 length is 18 residues. The germline V gene has CDR1 SGHDT and CDR2 YYEEEE.